The sequence of this T cell receptor (beta chain) was determined in a study of shared clonotypes between healthy human individuals. Findings and limits, study-wide: Relative to clonotypes present in all four donors, those not shared had lower generation probabilities. Approximately 4.9% of naive CD4 clonotypes were shared across four donors. Memory subsets generally showed smaller estimated richness than naive subsets did.

Naive CD8 cells comprised CD45RO-negative, CCR7-positively selected cells, excluding terminally differentiated effector memory CD45RA+ cells. The CDR3 is made up of 15 amino acids. The V and J ends lost 1 base and 9 bases respectively, with 18 bases between them. Germline values: CDR1 SEHNR, CDR2 FQNEAQ (reference sequence). Several immunoSEQ plates held equal portions of the genomic DNA taken from each subset. This table comes from immunoSEQ multiplex PCR, and its TCRdb copy is limited to in-frame clones, with some not included. Of about 2.1 million clones in the sample, roughly 91% are singletons; the top ten hold under 2%. Note on this clone: As yet, its antigen is unknown.

The origin of this receptor is a man aged 18 to 35 in good health. Some clones in this sample may be carry-over from other donors' samples. The source material was naive CD8+ T cells from PBMCs. The genes are TRBV7-9 and TRBJ1-2; D unresolved. The CDR3 region is CASSLGWGPGYSYTF. The CDR3 region has the DNA TGTGCCAGCAGCTTAGGTTGGGGTCCTGGCTACAGCTACACCTTC.